Each of the 30 T cell receptor beta chains below was sequenced from the same sample in a study of cytomegalovirus exposure and HLA in healthy donors. PCR employed 60 Vbeta and 13 Jbeta primers. Data came from immunoSEQ multiplex PCR; TCRdb stores just in-frame clones and leaves some out. The sample has about 160,000 clones, 80% seen once; the top ten hold around 4.5%. Sequenced: PBMCs. Source of these receptors: a man aged 25-40 years in good health and CMV-seronegative.

As concerns this clone: At one end the junction does not follow the germline gene, possibly because of a read error. The gene calls are TRBV6-5 and TRBJ2-1; the D is unclear. The germline V gene encodes CDR1 MNHEY and CDR2 SVGAGI. The CDR3 is made up of 11 amino acids. The CDR3 DNA sequence: TGTGCCAGCACCCGAAACAATGAGCGGTTCTTC. It encodes CASTRNNERFF.

This clone was recorded only once. The CDR3 coding sequence is TGTGCCAGCAGCGGGACAGGCTACGAGCAGTACTTC. Protein product: CASSGTGYEQYF. The rearrangement links TRBV9 to TRBJ2-7; TRBD1 matches 7 bases. The CDR3 length is 12 residues. V dropped 3 bases and J dropped 3; count of bases not matched to a gene: 0. Germline loops: CDR1 SGDLS, CDR2 YYNGEE.

By share of the sample, this clone is medium-sized. This chain joins TRBV5-1 and TRBJ2-7; D is perhaps TRBD2 (5 bases). The CDR3 loop spans 16 amino acids. V shed 4 bases and J shed 2 bases, with 19 bases lying between them. The V gene's germline CDR1 is SGHRS and CDR2 YFSETQ. As DNA, the CDR3 is TGCGCCAGCAGCCCGTCGATACTCCGGGGAACCTACGAGCAGTACTTC. This codes for CASSPSILRGTYEQYF.

This chain links TRBV9 with TRBJ2-1; D is ambiguous. Trimming removed 3 bases at V and 6 bases at J, with 13 bases between. From germline, CDR1 is SGDLS and CDR2 YYNGEE. The CDR3 has 14 amino acids. CDR3 nucleotides: TGTGCCAGCAGCGCACAACCCGACTCCAATGAGCAGTTCTTC. Protein product: CASSAQPDSNEQFF.

CDR3 coding DNA: TGTGCCAGCAGCGGAAGCGGGAGGGCCCTAGGGACCCAGTACTTC. Residues: CASSGSGRALGTQYF. V gene TRBV7-6 combines with J gene TRBJ2-5; 10 nucleotides line up with TRBD2. Per the germline V gene, CDR1 is SGHVS and CDR2 is FNYEAQ. This CDR3 region has 15 residues. The trim removed 5 bases at V and 7 bases at J, leaving 10 bases unmatched.

The chain joins TRBV4-1 to TRBJ2-1; 8 bases agree with TRBD2. The ends lost 0 bases at V and 5 bases at J; junction bases unmatched: 6. Germline CDR1 reads MGHRA; CDR2 reads YSYEKL. The CDR3 runs 16 residues. The CDR3 DNA sequence: TGCGCCAGCAGCCAAGATCCCGGACTAGCAAACAATGAGCAGTTCTTC. Translation gives CASSQDPGLANNEQFF.

This clone was seen a single time. CDR3 in amino acids: CATSFTGGTGELFF. The CDR3 DNA is TGTGCCACCAGCTTCACTGGAGGGACCGGGGAGCTGTTTTTT. The chain recombines TRBV15 with TRBJ2-2, with a possible D match to TRBD2 (6 bases). The V end lost 5 bases, the J end lost 5 bases, and 12 bases lay between the germline ends. CDR3 length equals 14 residues. CDR1 LNHNV and CDR2 YYDKDF come from the germline V gene (reference sequence).

This chain joins TRBV28 and TRBJ1-2; the D gene is possibly TRBD1 (6 bases). CDR1 is MDHEN and CDR2 is SYDVKM in the germline V gene. V shed 6 bases and J shed 3 bases, with 14 bases lying between them. The length of the CDR3 is 14 residues. CDR3 amino acids: CASRTSTGHYGYTF. The DNA of the CDR3 is TGTGCCAGCAGGACTTCGACAGGCCACTATGGCTACACCTTC.

The CDR3 reads CASSQKRVEFGGYTF. CDR3 in DNA: TGTGCCAGCAGCCAAAAGCGTGTGGAATTTGGTGGCTACACCTTC. The genes are TRBV7-8 and TRBJ1-2; D ambiguous. The CDR3 has 15 residues. Deletions cut 5 bases from V and 7 bases from J, with 20 bases between. From germline, CDR1 is SGHVS and CDR2 FQNEAQ.

This chain links TRBV27 with TRBJ2-1; D is perhaps TRBD2 (6 bases). The CDR3 is 14 amino acids. CDR1 is MNHEY and CDR2 is SMNVEV in the germline V gene (reference sequence). V was clipped by 7 bases and J by 0 bases, with 10 bases between them. CDR3 nucleotides: TGTGCCAGCACGGGGAGGAGCTCCTACAATGAGCAGTTCTTC. Translation: CASTGRSSYNEQFF.

The chain carries TRBV5-1 and TRBJ1-2; D remains unclear. The V end was cut by 4 bases, the J end by 3 bases, with 10 bases between. CDR1 and CDR2 (germline): SGHRS, YFSETQ. The CDR3 has 13 amino acids. The chain's CDR3 is CASSVTADYGYTF. The DNA of the CDR3 is TGCGCCAGCAGCGTTACAGCGGACTATGGCTACACCTTC.

This chain connects TRBV6-1 to TRBJ1-5, with D possibly TRBD1 on 5 matching bases. CDR1 is MNHNS, CDR2 SASEGT, per germline. This CDR3 comprises 15 residues. V was pared by 5 bases and J by 5 bases, with 16 bases between. CDR3 DNA: TGTGCCAGCAGTAAACCACGACAGACCGATCAGCCCCAGCATTTT. Amino acid sequence: CASSKPRQTDQPQHF.

J is TRBJ1-5 and V is TRBV19; D perhaps matches TRBD1 (6 bases). Trimming took 3 bases from V and 4 from J, leaving 13 bases between them. The CDR3 loop spans 15 amino acids. Germline lookup yields CDR1 LNHDA and CDR2 SQIVND (reference sequence). CDR3 loop: CASSMDSRTNQPQHF. Written as DNA, the CDR3 is TGTGCCAGTAGTATGGACAGCCGAACTAATCAGCCCCAGCATTTT.

This chain uses TRBV5-8 with TRBJ2-1, with 7 bases that match TRBD1. Germline V gene data show CDR1 as SGHTS and CDR2 as YDEGEE. The CDR3 consists of 19 residues. J lost 0 bases, V lost 4 bases, and 16 bases had no gene match. The CDR3 reads CASSLHSAGGFFSYNEQFF. In nucleotides, the CDR3 is TGTGCCAGCAGCCTCCATTCGGCAGGGGGTTTCTTCTCCTACAATGAGCAGTTCTTC. Drawing the rest from reference TRBV5-8 and TRBJ2-1, the complete variable domain is EAGVTQSPTHLIKTRGQQATLRCSPISGHTSVYWYQQALGLGLQFLLWYDEGEERNRGNFPPRFSGRQFPNYSSELNVNALELEDSALYLCASSLHSAGGFFSYNEQFFGPGTRLTVL.

V is TRBV25-1 and J is TRBJ1-5; D is unclear. The CDR3 runs 12 residues. Germline loops: CDR1 MGHDK, CDR2 SYGVNS. V was clipped by 4 bases and J by 10 bases, with 11 bases between them. The CDR3 DNA reads as TGTGCCAGCAGTGCAACCGGAGAACCCCAGCATTTT. Protein sequence: CASSATGEPQHF.

As concerns this clone: The final CDR3 position lacks the conserved phenylalanine or tryptophan, pointing to a likely read error. The chain combines TRBV9 with TRBJ1-2, with D maybe TRBD1 (5 bases). This CDR3 is 15 amino acids long. Trimming shortened V by 3 bases and J by 1 base, and 13 bases separated the two germline ends. Germline assignment: CDR1 SGDLS and CDR2 YYNGEE. The CDR3 spells CASSAGHPDNYGYTS. In DNA, the CDR3 is TGTGCCAGCAGCGCTGGACACCCAGATAACTATGGCTACACCTCC.

The chain is built from TRBV7-2 and TRBJ2-1, with 7 bases aligning to TRBD2. Trimming took 2 bases from V and 4 from J; bases not matched to a gene: 5. The CDR3 runs 15 residues. Looked up from germline, CDR1 is SGHTA and CDR2 is FQGNSA. The CDR3 sequence is CASSLRAGVYNEQFF. CDR3 nucleotides: TGTGCCAGCAGCTTAAGGGCGGGGGTGTACAATGAGCAGTTCTTC.

The chain employs TRBV7-9 and TRBJ2-1; 8 nucleotides match TRBD1. The V gene end was trimmed by 8 bases and the J gene end by 6 bases; junction bases not matched to a gene: 18. This CDR3 has 17 residues. Germline assignment: CDR1 SEHNR and CDR2 FQNEAQ (reference sequence). CDR3 region: CASGRGPPRRDSNEQFF. Here the CDR3 DNA reads TGTGCCAGCGGCAGGGGGCCGCCGCGCCGGGACTCCAATGAGCAGTTCTTC.

In this sample, this clone turned up a few times. This chain uses TRBV28 with TRBJ1-3; tentative D call: TRBD1 (6 bases). The CDR3 covers 15 residues. Germline-derived CDR1 and CDR2 are MDHEN and SYDVKM. V was pared by 5 bases and J by 4 bases, with 15 bases between. CDR3 DNA: TGTGCCAGCAGTCCCCCAACAGGGTCCGGAAACACCATATATTTT. It specifies CASSPPTGSGNTIYF.

The genes are TRBV4-2 and TRBJ1-5; D remains unclear. Trimming shortened V by 4 bases and J by 4 bases, and 11 bases separated the two germline ends. The length of the CDR3 is 14 residues. CDR1 is LGHNA and CDR2 is YNFKEQ in the germline V gene. The CDR3 is CASSREDSNQPQHF. The CDR3 nucleotides are TGTGCCAGCAGCCGGGAGGACTCTAATCAGCCCCAGCATTTT.

The chain joins TRBV30 to TRBJ1-1; no firm D call. The CDR3 is made up of 14 amino acids. The germline V gene encodes CDR1 GTSNPN and CDR2 SVGIG (reference sequence). V lost 2 bases and J lost 1, with 11 bases in between. The CDR3: CAWSRDLENTEAFF. CDR3 nucleotide sequence: TGTGCCTGGAGTCGGGATTTGGAGAACACTGAAGCTTTCTTT.

This sequence joins TRBV28 and TRBJ2-3; 9 bases are a match to TRBD1. V was pared by 3 bases and J by 3 bases, with 4 bases of the junction left unmatched. Per germline, CDR1 MDHEN and CDR2 SYDVKM. The CDR3 is 15 residues long. CDR3 loop: CASSLGTGLTDTQYF. CDR3 DNA: TGTGCCAGCAGTTTGGGGACAGGGTTGACAGATACGCAGTATTTT. Full variable domain (rest looked up from reference TRBV28 and TRBJ2-3): DVKVTQSSRYLVKRTGEKVFLECVQDMDHENMFWYRQDPGLGLRLIYFSYDVKMKEKGDIPEGYSVSREKKERFSLILESASTNQTSMYLCASSLGTGLTDTQYFGPGTRLTVL.

This sequence joins TRBV28 and TRBJ2-7, with TRBD1 matching 7 bases. CDR1 is MDHEN, CDR2 SYDVKM, per germline. The V and J ends lost 6 bases and 0 bases, in that order; junction bases with no gene match: 11. The CDR3 has 16 residues. CDR3: CASSQGPGGDSYEQYF. The DNA of the CDR3 is TGTGCCAGCAGCCAGGGCCCAGGGGGAGACTCCTACGAGCAGTACTTC.

This chain links TRBV6-4 with TRBJ1-6; 8 positions match TRBD1. The CDR3 contains 18 residues. Germline V gives CDR1 MRHNA, CDR2 SNTAGT. Trimming at V came to 4 bases and at J to 10 bases, leaving 18 bases not matched to a gene. The CDR3 DNA reads as TGTGCCAGCAGTGCCAAACAGAGACCCGGACAGGGTAGATCACCCCTCCACTTT. Translating gives CASSAKQRPGQGRSPLHF.

In DNA form, the CDR3 reads TGTGCCAGCAGCTCCCGAGGTAGCGGGGGGGGAGAGACCCAGTACTTC. Amino acid sequence: CASSSRGSGGGETQYF. The rearrangement joins TRBV11-2 to TRBJ2-5, with 11 bases identical to TRBD2. The V and J ends lost 4 bases and 4 bases, in that order; junction bases with no gene match: 8. The V gene's germline CDR1 is SGHAT and CDR2 FQNNGV. The CDR3 runs to 16 residues.

This sequence joins TRBV28 and TRBJ2-1, with 9 positions matching TRBD2. This CDR3 is 15 amino acids long. Germline loops: CDR1 MDHEN, CDR2 SYDVKM. V gave up 1 base and J gave up 7 bases; unmatched junction bases: 5. Written as DNA, the CDR3 is TGTGCCAGCAGTTTATCAGCGGGAGGTGGGAATGAGCAGTTCTTC. It encodes CASSLSAGGGNEQFF.

The rearrangement uses TRBV11-2 and TRBJ1-2; 11 nucleotides agree with TRBD1. The CDR3 is 15 residues long. J lost 5 bases, V lost 0 bases, and 2 bases had no gene match. Germline V CDR1 and CDR2: SGHAT, FQNNGV. In DNA, the CDR3 is TGTGCCAGCAGCTTAGAAGGGACAGGGGGTTATGGCTACACCTTC. Translation gives CASSLEGTGGYGYTF.

The CDR3 DNA is TGCGCCAGCAGTGGCCCCGGGACTCCAGGGGAGCAGTACTTC. Translation: CASSGPGTPGEQYF. The chain combines TRBV10-1 with TRBJ2-7; possible D gene TRBD2, 6 bases. Trimming took 4 bases from V and 7 from J, leaving 17 bases between them. Germline V gene lookup returns CDR1 WNHNN and CDR2 SYGVQD (reference sequence). This CDR3 has 14 residues.

The chain uses TRBV5-1 and TRBJ1-5, with D uncertain. Germline V gene lookup returns CDR1 SGHRS and CDR2 YFSETQ. V was cut by 1 base and J by 6 bases, with 11 bases left in between. The CDR3 is 14 residues long. The CDR3 DNA reads TGCGCCAGCAGCTTGTCGGGAGATGTTCAGCCCCAGCATTTT. Translation gives CASSLSGDVQPQHF.

This clone was observed once. This sequence joins TRBV7-9 and TRBJ2-2; the match to TRBD1 covers 9 bases. Germline CDR1 reads SEHNR; CDR2 reads FQNEAQ (reference sequence). The CDR3 loop spans 16 amino acids. V was clipped by 5 bases and J by 3 bases; unmatched bases: 7. The CDR3 DNA sequence: TGTGCCAGCAGCACCCGGGACAGGGAGGACACCGGGGAGCTGTTTTTT. This translates into CASSTRDREDTGELFF.